This T cell receptor (beta chain) stems from a study of regulatory T cells in long-lasting Graves disease. The CDR3 loop spans 14 amino acids. Per the germline V gene, CDR1 is LNHDA and CDR2 is SQIVND (reference sequence). V dropped 6 bases and J dropped 1 base, with 12 bases sitting between them. This clonotype was seen many times. No antigen is known for it. Broader study findings: The persistent group shared 2,741 public clonotypes, more than the approximately 970 shared by new patients.

Described time point: persistent/refractory GD, antithyroid drugs over 5 years with positive TRAb. PBMCs were the source of the RNA used for TCR sequencing. TCR beta libraries were built with iRepertoire HTBI primers and Arm-PCR of CDR3 regions. TCRdb fed the multiplex PCR reads into MiXCR, producing one record per CDR3 protein. The sample lists roughly 400,000 distinct CDR3 sequences, less than 25% occurring once. The origin of this receptor is a female donor with Graves disease. The rearrangement uses TRBV19 and TRBJ1-1; D ambiguous. The specimen was peripheral blood mononuclear cells (PBMCs), collected when the disease was refractory, from a patient treated with antithyroid drugs. The CDR3 DNA reads TGTGCCAGTAGCTCGGGAGTTGCGAACACTGAAGCTTTCTTT. This gives the protein CASSSGVANTEAFF.